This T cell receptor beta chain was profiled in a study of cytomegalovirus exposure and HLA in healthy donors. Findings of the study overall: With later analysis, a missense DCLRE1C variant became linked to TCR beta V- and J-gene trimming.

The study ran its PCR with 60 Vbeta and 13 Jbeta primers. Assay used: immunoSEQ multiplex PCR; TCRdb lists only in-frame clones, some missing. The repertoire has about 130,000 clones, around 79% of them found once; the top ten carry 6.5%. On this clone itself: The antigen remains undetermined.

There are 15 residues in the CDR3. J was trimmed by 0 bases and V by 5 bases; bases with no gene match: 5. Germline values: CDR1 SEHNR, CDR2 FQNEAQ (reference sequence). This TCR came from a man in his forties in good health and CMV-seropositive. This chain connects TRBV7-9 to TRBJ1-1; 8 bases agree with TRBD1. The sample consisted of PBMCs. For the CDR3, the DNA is TGTGCCAGCAGCCTCCGGACAGGGATGAACACTGAAGCTTTCTTT. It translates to CASSLRTGMNTEAFF.